This is a list of T cell receptor beta chains from one sample in a study of blood T cell repertoires in COVID-19. Produced via immunoSEQ multiplex PCR; TCRdb's table is partial and in-frame only. Of around 170,000 clones listed, 88% were seen once; the top ten hold 3.5% to 4.5%. What was sequenced was peripheral blood. Every receptor here comes from a woman under 40 with acute or convalescent COVID-19. Both conserved end residues are part of each CDR3. The D gene is left open where the match is weak. Only some rows state a clone size, as once, few, many or a class for expanded clones.

V	D	size	J	DNA	CDR3
TRBV18	-	-	TRBJ1-4	TGTGCCAGCTCACCTCAGGGTGAAAAACTGTTTTTT	CASSPQGEKLFF
TRBV21-1	-	-	TRBJ2-4	TGTGCCAGCAGCAAAGTGACAGGGTATGAAAACATTCAGTACTTC	CASSKVTGYENIQYF
TRBV12-3/TRBV12-4	TRBD2	once	TRBJ2-1	TGTGCCAGCAGTTTAGCGGGGAGGGAGTTCTTC	CASSLAGREFF
TRBV21-1	-	-	TRBJ2-7	TGTGCCAGCAGCATCGACAGTTCCTCCTACGAGCAGTACTTC	CASSIDSSSYEQYF
TRBV10-2	-	-	TRBJ2-7	TGCGCCAGCAGCCCTAGCGACCGGTTTTACGAGCAGTACTTC	CASSPSDRFYEQYF
TRBV6-2/TRBV6-3	-	-	TRBJ2-2	TGTGCCAGCAGTTCCGGTGCCGCGAACACCGGGGAGCTGTTTTTT	CASSSGAANTGELFF
TRBV15	-	-	TRBJ1-6	TGTGCCACCAGCAGAGGGGGGGGCTCCTATAATTCACCCCTCCACTTT	CATSRGGGSYNSPLHF
TRBV5-1	TRBD1	-	TRBJ1-1	TGCGCCAGCAGCGGAGAACCGGCGGGACAGGGTAAAGCTTTCTTT	CASSGEPAGQGKAFF
TRBV11-3	-	-	TRBJ2-2	TGTGCCAGCAGCCCTAGTAGTACCGGGGAGCTGTTTTTT	CASSPSSTGELFF
TRBV5-4	-	-	TRBJ2-1	TGTGCCAGCAGCCGTGGGGCTAGCGATGAGCAGTTCTTC	CASSRGASDEQFF